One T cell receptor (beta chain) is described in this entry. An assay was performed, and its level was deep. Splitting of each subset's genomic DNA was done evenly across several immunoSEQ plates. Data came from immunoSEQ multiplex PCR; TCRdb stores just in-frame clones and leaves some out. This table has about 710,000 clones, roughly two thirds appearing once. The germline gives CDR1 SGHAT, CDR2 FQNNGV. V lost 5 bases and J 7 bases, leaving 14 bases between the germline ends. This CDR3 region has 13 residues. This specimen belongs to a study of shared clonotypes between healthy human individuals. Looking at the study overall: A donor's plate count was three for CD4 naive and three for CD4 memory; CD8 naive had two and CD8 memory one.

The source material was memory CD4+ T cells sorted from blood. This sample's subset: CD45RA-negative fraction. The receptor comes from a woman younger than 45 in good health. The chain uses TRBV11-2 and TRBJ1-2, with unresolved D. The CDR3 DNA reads TGTGCCAGCAGCCCAGGTCTGGAAGGTGGCTACACCTTC. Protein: CASSPGLEGGYTF.